These 5 T cell receptor beta chains came from one sample sequenced in a study of T cell repertoires in cytomegalovirus infection. No antigen has been assigned to these receptors. TCRdb reprocessed the reads via MiXCR and lists one record per CDR3 protein. The sample lists 49,000 or so distinct CDR3 sequences, approximately 19% occurring once. Sequencing used CD8+ T cells from cultured PBMCs, obtained from culture after CMV antigen stimulation. The receptors stem from a human donor in good health (CMV status not recorded). Some clones in this sample may be carry-over from other donors' samples.

The sample holds many counts of this clonotype. The chain carries TRBV11-2 and TRBJ2-4, with a possible D match to TRBD2 (5 bases). Trimming took 8 bases from V and 3 from J, leaving 11 bases between them. This CDR3 has 13 residues. The V gene's germline CDR1 is SGHAT and CDR2 FQNNGV. CDR3 nucleotides: TGTGCCAGCGGAGGACTTAACAAAAACATTCAGTACTTC. Encoded protein: CASGGLNKNIQYF.

This clonotype was seen a handful of times. V and J are TRBV7-9 and TRBJ1-2, with 8 bases identical to TRBD1. Germline V gives CDR1 SEHNR, CDR2 FQNEAQ (reference sequence). V shed 4 bases, J shed 1 base, and the junction held 8 bases outside the gene matches. The CDR3 length is 16 residues. The DNA of the CDR3 is TGTGCCAGCAGCTCAGAGAACAGGGGGAATAACTATGGCTACACCTTC. Translating it yields CASSSENRGNNYGYTF.

This clonotype was observed many times. The gene calls are TRBV4-1 and TRBJ1-2, with D unresolved. The CDR3 runs 15 residues. Per the germline V gene, CDR1 is MGHRA and CDR2 is YSYEKL. Trimming pared 0 bases from V and 1 base from J, leaving 9 bases between. The CDR3 protein is CASSQETQINYGYTF. The CDR3 DNA is TGCGCCAGCAGCCAAGAAACACAAATTAACTATGGCTACACCTTC.

Ten or more counts support this clonotype. CDR3 bases: TGTGCCAGCAGTTCCCTTCCGGGGGGGGCGTCAACCGGGGAGCTGTTTTTT. Translated: CASSSLPGGASTGELFF. The gene calls are TRBV27 and TRBJ2-2; 8 bases fit TRBD2. This CDR3 spans 17 amino acids. After removal of 4 bases from V and 5 bases from J, the junction contained 12 bases not matched to a gene. Germline lookup yields CDR1 MNHEY and CDR2 SMNVEV (reference sequence).

Points on this clonotype: With a much larger clone just one base away, this may be a read error. The chain is built from TRBV19 and TRBJ1-2; 9 bases align to TRBD1. The CDR3 consists of 13 residues. Germline CDR1 is LNHDA and CDR2 is SQIVND (reference sequence). With V trimmed by 8 bases and J by 8 bases, 9 bases remained unmatched. The CDR3 bases are TGTGCCAGTTGGACAGGGGCCATCGGGGGCTACACCTTC. Translation gives CASWTGAIGGYTF.